This T cell receptor beta chain was sequenced for a study of cytomegalovirus exposure and HLA in healthy donors. Study background: The early release's HLA-typed donors yielded about 85 million unique TCRs.

Vbeta (60) and Jbeta (13) primers were used in the PCR. Some clones are missing from TCRdb's copy, which holds only in-frame ones; the method was immunoSEQ multiplex PCR. The table includes 200,000 to 250,000 clones, approximately 80% detected once. Whole-study findings and limits: Analyses of presence/absence relied on an assumption of roughly uniform sequencing depth across donors. Investigators reported around 150 TCR beta chains as tied to cytomegalovirus.

Trimming removed 3 bases from V and 0 bases from J, with 12 bases in between. Germline lookup yields CDR1 LNHDA and CDR2 SQIVND (reference sequence). This CDR3 is 16 amino acids long. Points on this clone: Its antigen is unidentified.

This receptor was taken from a man aged 45 to 65 in good health and CMV-seronegative. The J gene is TRBJ1-5, the V gene TRBV19; perhaps TRBD1 as D (5 bases). Sequencing input: PBMCs. CDR3 nucleotides: TGTGCCAGTAGTATGGCGACAGCTTATAGCAATCAGCCCCAGCATTTT. Translated, it gives CASSMATAYSNQPQHF.